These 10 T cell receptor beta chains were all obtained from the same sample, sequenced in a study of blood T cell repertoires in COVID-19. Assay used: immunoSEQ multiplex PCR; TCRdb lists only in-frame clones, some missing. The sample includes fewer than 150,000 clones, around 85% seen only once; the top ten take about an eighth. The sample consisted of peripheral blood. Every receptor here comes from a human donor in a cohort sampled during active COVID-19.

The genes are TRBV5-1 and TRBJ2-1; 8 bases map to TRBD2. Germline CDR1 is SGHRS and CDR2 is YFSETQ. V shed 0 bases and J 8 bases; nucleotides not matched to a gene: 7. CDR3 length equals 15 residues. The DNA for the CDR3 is TGCGCCAGCAGCTTGGAATCGGGGGGGATCGATGAGCAGTTCTTC. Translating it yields CASSLESGGIDEQFF.

The CDR3 sequence is CASSQETVTEAFF. In DNA, the CDR3 is TGTGCCAGCAGCCAAGAAACAGTCACTGAAGCTTTCTTT. The rearrangement uses TRBV3-1 (or the pseudogene TRBV3-2) and TRBJ1-1; unclear D gene. This CDR3 region has 13 residues. In germline, CDR1 is LGHDT, CDR2 YNNKEL (reference sequence). Trimming took 0 bases from V and 4 from J, leaving 6 bases between them.

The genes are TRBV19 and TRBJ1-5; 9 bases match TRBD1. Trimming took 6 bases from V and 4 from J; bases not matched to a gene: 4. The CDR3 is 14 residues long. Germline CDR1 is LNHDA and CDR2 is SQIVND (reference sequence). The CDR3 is CASSPQGANQPQHF. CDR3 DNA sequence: TGTGCCAGTAGCCCACAGGGGGCAAATCAGCCCCAGCATTTT.

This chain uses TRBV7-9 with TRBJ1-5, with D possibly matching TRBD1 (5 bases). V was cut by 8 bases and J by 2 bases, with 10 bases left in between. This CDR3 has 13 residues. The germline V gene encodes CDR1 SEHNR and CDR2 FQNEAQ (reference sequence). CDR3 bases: TGTGCCAGCCGCGGGGGGGGCAATCAGCCCCAGCATTTT. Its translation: CASRGGGNQPQHF.

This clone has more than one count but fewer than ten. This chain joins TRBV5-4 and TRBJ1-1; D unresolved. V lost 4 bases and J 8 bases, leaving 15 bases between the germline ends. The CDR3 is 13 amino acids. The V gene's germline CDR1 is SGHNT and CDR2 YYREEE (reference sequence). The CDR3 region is CASSVGSPWEAFF. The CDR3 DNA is TGTGCCAGCAGCGTCGGGTCTCCCTGGGAAGCTTTCTTT.

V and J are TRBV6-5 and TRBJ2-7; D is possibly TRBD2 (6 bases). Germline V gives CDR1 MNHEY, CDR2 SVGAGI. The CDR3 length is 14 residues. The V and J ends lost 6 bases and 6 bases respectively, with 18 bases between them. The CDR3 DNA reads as TGTGCCAGCAGAAGAAGTGGGGGAGGTTCCGAGCAGTACTTC. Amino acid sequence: CASRRSGGGSEQYF.

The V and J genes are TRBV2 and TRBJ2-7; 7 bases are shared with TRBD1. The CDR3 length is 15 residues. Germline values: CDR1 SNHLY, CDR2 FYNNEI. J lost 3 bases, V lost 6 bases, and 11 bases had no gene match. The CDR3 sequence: CASRPTGAGSYEQYF. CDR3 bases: TGTGCCAGCAGGCCTACAGGGGCCGGTAGCTACGAGCAGTACTTC. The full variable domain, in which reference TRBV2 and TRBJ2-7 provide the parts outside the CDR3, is EPEVTQTPSHQVTQMGQEVILRCVPISNHLYFYWYRQILGQKVEFLVSFYNNEISEKSEIFDDQFSVERPDGSNFTLKIRSTKLEDSAMYFCASRPTGAGSYEQYFGPGTRLTVT.

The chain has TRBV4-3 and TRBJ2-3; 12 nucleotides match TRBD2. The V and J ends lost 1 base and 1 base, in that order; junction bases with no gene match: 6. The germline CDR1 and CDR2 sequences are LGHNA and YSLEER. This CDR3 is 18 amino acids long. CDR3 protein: CASSQAPLAGGGTDTQYF. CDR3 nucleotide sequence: TGCGCCAGCAGCCAAGCACCACTAGCGGGGGGTGGCACAGATACGCAGTATTTT.

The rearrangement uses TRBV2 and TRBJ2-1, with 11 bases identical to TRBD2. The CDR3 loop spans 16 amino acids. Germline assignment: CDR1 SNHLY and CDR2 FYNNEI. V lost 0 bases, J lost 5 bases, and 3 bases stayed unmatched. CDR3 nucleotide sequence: TGTGCCAGCAGTGAAGCGCGACTAGCGGGGCACAATGAGCAGTTCTTC. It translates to CASSEARLAGHNEQFF. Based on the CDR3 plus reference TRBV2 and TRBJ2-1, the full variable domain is EPEVTQTPSHQVTQMGQEVILRCVPISNHLYFYWYRQILGQKVEFLVSFYNNEISEKSEIFDDQFSVERPDGSNFTLKIRSTKLEDSAMYFCASSEARLAGHNEQFFGPGTRLTVL.

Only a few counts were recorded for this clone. The CDR3 loop reads CSVVGDSGYEQFF. Written as DNA, the CDR3 is TGCAGCGTTGTGGGGGACTCGGGCTATGAGCAGTTCTTC. The chain is built from TRBV29-1 and TRBJ2-1, with D maybe TRBD2 (6 bases). Germline CDR1 SQVTM, CDR2 ANQGSEA. CDR3 size: 13 residues. V dropped 4 bases and J dropped 8 bases, with 15 bases sitting between them.